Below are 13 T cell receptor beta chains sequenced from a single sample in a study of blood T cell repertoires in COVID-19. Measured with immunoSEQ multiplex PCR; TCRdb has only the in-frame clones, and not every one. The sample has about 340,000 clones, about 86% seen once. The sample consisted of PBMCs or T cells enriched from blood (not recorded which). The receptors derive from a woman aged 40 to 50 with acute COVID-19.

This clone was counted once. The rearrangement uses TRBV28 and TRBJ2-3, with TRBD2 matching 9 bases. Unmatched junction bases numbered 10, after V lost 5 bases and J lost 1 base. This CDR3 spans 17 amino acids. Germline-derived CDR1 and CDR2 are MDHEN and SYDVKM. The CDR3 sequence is CASSPLGGGVGTDTQYF. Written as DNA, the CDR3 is TGTGCCAGCAGTCCCTTGGGCGGGGGGGTCGGCACAGATACGCAGTATTTT.

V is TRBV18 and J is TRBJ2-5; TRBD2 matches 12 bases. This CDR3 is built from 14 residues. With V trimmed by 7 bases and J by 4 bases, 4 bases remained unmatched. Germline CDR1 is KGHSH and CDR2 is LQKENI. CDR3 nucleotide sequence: TGTGCCAGCTTAAAACTAGCGGGAGGAGAGACCCAGTACTTC. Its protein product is CASLKLAGGETQYF.

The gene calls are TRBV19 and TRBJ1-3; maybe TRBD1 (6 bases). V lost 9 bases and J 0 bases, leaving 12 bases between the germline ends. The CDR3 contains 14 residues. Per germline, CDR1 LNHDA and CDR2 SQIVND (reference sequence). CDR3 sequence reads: CASLDRISGNTIYF. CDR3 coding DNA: TGTGCCAGCCTTGACAGGATCTCTGGAAACACCATATATTTT.

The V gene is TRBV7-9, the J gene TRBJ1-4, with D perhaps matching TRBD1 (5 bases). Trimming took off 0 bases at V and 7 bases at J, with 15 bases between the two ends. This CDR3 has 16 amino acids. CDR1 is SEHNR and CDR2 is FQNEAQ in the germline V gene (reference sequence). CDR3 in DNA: TGTGCCAGCAGCTTAGCACTCGGGGGGGTTGGTGAAAAACTGTTTTTT. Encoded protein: CASSLALGGVGEKLFF.

In DNA form, the CDR3 reads TGTGCCAGTAGTATAGGGGACAGTTGGACTGAAGCTTTCTTT. This translates into CASSIGDSWTEAFF. The V and J genes are TRBV19 and TRBJ1-1; 7 nucleotides agree with TRBD1. The CDR3 is 14 amino acids. Per the germline V gene, CDR1 is LNHDA and CDR2 is SQIVND (reference sequence). V lost 1 base and J lost 5; bases outside the gene matches: 4.

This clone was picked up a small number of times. The chain's CDR3 is CATLNRGGGTEAFF. In DNA form, the CDR3 reads TGTGCCACCTTAAACAGGGGGGGAGGAACTGAAGCTTTCTTT. The chain links TRBV10-3 to TRBJ1-1; the match to TRBD1 covers 8 bases. CDR1 ENHRY and CDR2 SYGVKD come from the germline V gene. V lost 10 bases to trimming and J lost 5 bases; unmatched junction nucleotides: 12. The CDR3 runs to 14 residues.

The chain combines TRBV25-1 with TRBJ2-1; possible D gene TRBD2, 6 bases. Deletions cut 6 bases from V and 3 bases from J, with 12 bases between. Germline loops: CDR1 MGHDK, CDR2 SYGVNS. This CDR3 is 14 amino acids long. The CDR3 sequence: CASRGGAVYNEQFF. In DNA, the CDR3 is TGTGCCAGCAGAGGCGGGGCAGTCTACAATGAGCAGTTCTTC.

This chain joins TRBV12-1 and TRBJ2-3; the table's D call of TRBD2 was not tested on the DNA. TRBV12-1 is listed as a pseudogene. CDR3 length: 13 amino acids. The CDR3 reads CASSPHTGDTQYF. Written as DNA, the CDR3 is TGTGCCAGCAGCCCCCACACGGGAGATACGCAGTATTTT.

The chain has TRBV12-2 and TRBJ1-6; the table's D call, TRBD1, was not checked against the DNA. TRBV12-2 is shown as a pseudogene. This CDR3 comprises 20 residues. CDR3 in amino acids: CASRLVVRLGGKGYNSPLHF. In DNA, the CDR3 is TGTGCAAGTCGCTTAGTCGTCCGGTTAGGGGGCAAGGGCTATAATTCACCCCTCCACTTT.

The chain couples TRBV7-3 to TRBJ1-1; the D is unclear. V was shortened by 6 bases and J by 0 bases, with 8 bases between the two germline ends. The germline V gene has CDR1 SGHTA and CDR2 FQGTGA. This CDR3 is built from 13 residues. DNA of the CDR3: TGTGCCAGCAGTCTTACACTGAACACTGAAGCTTTCTTT. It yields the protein CASSLTLNTEAFF.

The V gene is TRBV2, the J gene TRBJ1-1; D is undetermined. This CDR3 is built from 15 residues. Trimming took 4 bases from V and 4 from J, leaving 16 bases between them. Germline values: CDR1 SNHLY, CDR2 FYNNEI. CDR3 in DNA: TGTGCCAGCAGTGGACCGGGATCTTGGGGCACTGAAGCTTTCTTT. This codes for CASSGPGSWGTEAFF.

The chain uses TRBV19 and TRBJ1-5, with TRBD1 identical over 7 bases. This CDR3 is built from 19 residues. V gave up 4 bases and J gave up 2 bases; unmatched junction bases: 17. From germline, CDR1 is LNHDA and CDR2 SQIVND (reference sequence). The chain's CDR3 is CASSTSNYRGEGGNQPQHF. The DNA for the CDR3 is TGTGCCAGTAGTACCTCAAACTACAGGGGAGAGGGGGGCAATCAGCCCCAGCATTTT.

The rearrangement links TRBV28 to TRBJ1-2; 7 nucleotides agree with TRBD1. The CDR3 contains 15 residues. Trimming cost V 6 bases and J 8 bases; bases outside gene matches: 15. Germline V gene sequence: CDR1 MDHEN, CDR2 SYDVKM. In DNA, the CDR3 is TGTGCCAGCAGCGCCGCGCCAGGGGGACTTAACGGCTACACCTTC. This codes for CASSAAPGGLNGYTF.